The clone carrying this T cell receptor (beta chain) was counted ten times or more. What it binds is not known. V dropped 2 bases and J dropped 1 base, with 15 bases sitting between them. The CDR3 is 16 residues long. Germline assignment: CDR1 SEHNR and CDR2 FQNEAQ (reference sequence). The data are from a study of T cell repertoires in cytomegalovirus infection. Across the whole study: In public TCR beta signatures, there were indications of both CMV infection and matching HLA type. Overall study results and limits: HLA-C-restricted CMV-specific TCR beta clonotypes prevailed in the ex vivo response. Adding up the frequency of public TCR beta families identified people who carried CMV plus the relevant HLA.

TCRdb called the reads again in MiXCR, with one record for every CDR3 protein. The sample shows 290,000 or so distinct CDR3 sequences, roughly a tenth of them seen only once. The source is a human donor in good health (CMV status not recorded). Some clones in this sample may be carry-over from other donors' samples. The sequencing input was PBMCs. The gene calls are TRBV7-9 and TRBJ2-7, with D possibly matching TRBD2 (6 bases). The CDR3 sequence: CASSLSNGGVSYEQYF. The CDR3, as DNA: TGTGCCAGCAGCTTAAGTAATGGCGGGGTTTCCTACGAGCAGTACTTC.